Below, 30 T cell receptor beta chains from the same sample are listed, as sequenced in a study of tumor and adjacent non-tumor tissue in lung cancer. The template was RNA from unsorted bulk tissue. Distant lung tissue was collected more than 3 cm away from the tumor edge. A modified ARM-PCR protocol with three rounds of nested PCR amplified TCRbeta. TCRdb independently ran MiXCR on the multiplex PCR reads; one entry per CDR3 protein. Of about 60,000 distinct CDR3 sequences listed, 61% are singletons. Sequenced material: distant non-tumor lung tissue. The receptors were sampled from a man in his 70s with non-small cell lung cancer.

The table lists this clonotype with many counts. The chain joins TRBV6-1 to TRBJ2-3; a possible D gene is TRBD1 (5 bases). The CDR3 is made up of 13 amino acids. Between the trimmed V and J ends, which lost 6 bases and 7 bases, there was a span of 14 bases. Germline-derived CDR1 and CDR2 are MNHNS and SASEGT. The CDR3 DNA sequence: TGTGCCAGCAGCCAGGACACGTTCTATACGCAGTATTTT. Amino acid sequence: CASSQDTFYTQYF.

In the case of this clonotype: This may come from a read error, since a much larger clone is one base off. The rearrangement uses TRBV6-5 and TRBJ1-4; no reliable D call. V was pared by 0 bases and J by 8 bases, with 13 bases between. Germline CDR1 MNHEY, CDR2 SVGAGI. The CDR3 loop spans 15 amino acids. CDR3 protein: CASSYSWWAEEKLFF. The CDR3, as DNA: TGTGCCAGCAGTTACTCATGGTGGGCAGAGGAAAAACTGTTTTTT.

As for this clonotype: The conserved final phenylalanine or tryptophan is absent from the CDR3, which likely points to a read error. The V call is TRBV20-1, the J call TRBJ1-2; TRBD1 might be the D (5 bases). The germline V gene encodes CDR1 DFQATT and CDR2 SNEGSKA (reference sequence). The CDR3 consists of 15 residues. Trimming pared 3 bases from V and 4 bases from J, leaving 18 bases between. As DNA, the CDR3 is TGCAGTGCTAGTAGGCGGGGCGTATCTGGCTATGGCTACACCTTA. Amino acid sequence: CSASRRGVSGYGYTL.

Note on this clonotype: At one of its ends the junction is not consistent with the germline gene, which may arise from a read error. V gene TRBV5-6 combines with J gene TRBJ2-1; D could derive from TRBD1 or TRBD2 (5 bases each). Germline assignment: CDR1 SGHDT and CDR2 YYEEEE. The CDR3 consists of 15 residues. DNA of the CDR3: TGTGTCAGCAGCCCCTCCGGGACCAGAGTTCATGAGCAGTTCTTC. As protein: CVSSPSGTRVHEQFF.

There are a few counts of this clonotype. This chain uses TRBV19 with TRBJ2-2; 8 nucleotides align to TRBD2. V shed 3 bases and J 2 bases; nucleotides not matched to a gene: 5. Germline V gene sequence: CDR1 LNHDA, CDR2 SQIVND (reference sequence). CDR3 length: 16 residues. The CDR3 reads CASSMIGRVNTGELFF. CDR3 in DNA: TGTGCCAGTAGTATGATCGGGAGGGTAAACACCGGGGAGCTGTTTTTT. Full variable domain (rest looked up from reference TRBV19 and TRBJ2-2): DGGITQSPKYLFRKEGQNVTLSCEQNLNHDAMYWYRQDPGQGLRLIYYSQIVNDFQKGDIAEGYSVSREKKESFPLTVTSAQKNPTAFYLCASSMIGRVNTGELFFGEGSRLTVL.

The chain carries TRBV30 and TRBJ1-6; perhaps TRBD1 as D (5 bases). Germline V gene lookup returns CDR1 GTSNPN and CDR2 SVGIG (reference sequence). The CDR3 covers 18 residues. Trimming removed 7 bases at V and 11 bases at J, with 33 bases between. The CDR3 loop is CASVEGRGSGGSDPPLHF. CDR3 nucleotide sequence: TGTGCCTCTGTGGAGGGGCGAGGGAGCGGAGGCTCGGATCCACCCCTCCACTTT.

This rearrangement joins TRBV5-1 to TRBJ1-1, with D unclear. V shed 0 bases and J shed 3 bases, with 12 bases lying between them. The germline gives CDR1 SGHRS, CDR2 YFSETQ. CDR3 size: 15 residues. The CDR3 region is CASSLVGQGDTEAFF. CDR3 DNA: TGCGCCAGCAGCTTGGTCGGGCAAGGAGACACTGAAGCTTTCTTT.

This clonotype was found once. A much larger clone differs from this one at a single base, so this may be a read error. The chain joins TRBV10-3 to TRBJ2-5; TRBD1 might be the D (5 bases). V gave up 3 bases and J gave up 1 base, with 9 bases separating them. The CDR3 consists of 14 residues. The germline V gene encodes CDR1 ENHRY and CDR2 SYGVKD. CDR3 sequence reads: CAISDQGAQETQYF. CDR3 DNA: TGTGCCATCAGTGACCAGGGCGCCCAAGAGACCCAGTACTTC.

In regard to this clonotype: Because the CDR3 is missing its conserved closing phenylalanine or tryptophan, this is likely a read error. V usage is TRBV5-1 and J usage is TRBJ2-7, with D perhaps matching TRBD1 or TRBD2 (5 bases each). The CDR3 contains 16 residues. Germline CDR1 reads SGHRS; CDR2 reads YFSETQ. Trimming took 0 bases from V and 3 from J, leaving 16 bases between them. The CDR3 region is CASSLAISSRGYEQYL. The CDR3 nucleotides are TGCGCCAGCAGCTTGGCTATTTCGTCGAGGGGCTACGAGCAGTACCTC.

The rearrangement links TRBV11-2 to TRBJ2-6; D is possibly TRBD1 or TRBD2 (5 bases each). The ends were cut back, 7 bases at V and 0 bases at J, with 22 bases in the middle. Germline V gene sequence: CDR1 SGHAT, CDR2 FQNNGV. The CDR3 has 19 amino acids. This CDR3 is CASNSPRGRRGSGANVLTF. DNA of the CDR3: TGTGCCAGCAATTCCCCGAGGGGAAGAAGGGGCTCTGGGGCCAACGTCCTGACTTTC.

In regard to this clonotype: At one boundary the junction diverges from the germline segment, which might be a read error. This chain uses TRBV6-1 with TRBJ2-7; TRBD2 is a possible D gene (5 bases). The CDR3 is made up of 17 amino acids. CDR1 is MNHNS, CDR2 SASEGT, per germline. CDR3 in amino acids: CASSEDLSTASSYEQYF. Written as DNA, the CDR3 is TGTGCCAGCAGTGAGGATCTAAGCACGGCTAGCTCCTATGAGCAGTACTTC.

The J gene is TRBJ2-2, the V gene TRBV10-2, with 8 nucleotides matching TRBD2. J was trimmed by 4 bases and V by 4 bases; bases with no gene match: 8. The CDR3 totals 16 residues. Germline V CDR1 and CDR2: WSHSY, SAAADI. CDR3 DNA: TGCGCCAGCAGTGTGGGTAGCGGGATGAGCACCGGGGAGCTGTTTTTT. It translates to CASSVGSGMSTGELFF.

The CDR3 nucleotides are TGTGCCAGCAGCCGGGGGGCCGGAGACATTCAGTACTTC. Translation: CASSRGAGDIQYF. The gene calls are TRBV12-3 or TRBV12-4 and TRBJ2-4; the D gene is possibly TRBD2 (7 bases). The V and J ends lost 6 bases and 8 bases respectively, with 14 bases between them. The CDR3 spans 13 residues.

Comments on this clonotype: Compared with germline, one end of the junction differs, possibly owing to a read error. The V and J genes are TRBV12-3 or TRBV12-4 and TRBJ2-5; no reliable D call. The CDR3 covers 13 residues. The CDR3 DNA reads as TGTGCCAGCTCGGGTCGGGTGGAAGAGACCCAGTATTTC. Translating it yields CASSGRVEETQYF.

On this clonotype: A single base separates this from a much larger clone, so it may be a read error. This chain connects TRBV10-3 to TRBJ1-1; D not certain. CDR1 ENHRY and CDR2 SYGVKD come from the germline V gene. CDR3 length: 15 residues. CDR3 coding DNA: TGTGTCATCACTCAGGAAGGCAGCATGAACACTGAAGCTTTCTTT. As protein: CVITQEGSMNTEAFF.

About this clonotype itself: This may be a read error, as it is one base from a much larger clone. The J gene is TRBJ2-1, the V gene TRBV5-1; the D gene is possibly TRBD2 (6 bases). Per the germline V gene, CDR1 is SGHRS and CDR2 is YFSETQ. Trimming left V 6 bases short and J 0 bases short, with 13 bases between. The CDR3 loop spans 15 amino acids. As DNA, the CDR3 is TGCGCCAGCACCGGGAGCGTGAGCTCCTACAATGAGCAGTTCTTC. This gives the protein CASTGSVSSYNEQFF.

On this clonotype: Sequence at one end of the junction differs from germline and may be a read error. The chain links TRBV6-2 or TRBV6-3 to TRBJ2-1, with D perhaps given as TRBD1 or TRBD2 (5 bases each). Germline CDR1 is MNHEY and CDR2 is SVGEGT. This CDR3 has 14 residues. CDR3 sequence reads: CASSYWMGRGEEFF. The CDR3 nucleotides are TGTGCCAGCAGTTACTGGATGGGACGGGGTGAGGAGTTCTTC.

The chain links TRBV18 to TRBJ1-2; D is undetermined. The CDR3 contains 15 residues. CDR1 KGHSH and CDR2 LQKENI come from the germline V gene. The V end lost 2 bases, the J end lost 0 bases, and 10 bases lay between the germline ends. In DNA form, the CDR3 reads TGTGCCAGCTCACCAGGCAGCTTCTCTAACTATGGCTACACCTTC. Its protein is CASSPGSFSNYGYTF.

On this clonotype: One junction end disagrees with the germline gene, perhaps due to a read error. The V call is TRBV20-1, the J call TRBJ1-5; no reliable D call. CDR1 and CDR2 (germline): DFQATT, SNEGSKA (reference sequence). This CDR3 has 16 amino acids. CDR3 sequence: CRARDLEGKVGQPQHF. The CDR3 region has the DNA TGCAGAGCTAGAGATCTCGAGGGTAAGGTTGGTCAGCCCCAGCATTTT.

With respect to this clonotype: The junction shows a germline mismatch at one end, possibly a read error. DNA of the CDR3: TGCGCGAGCAACCAAGAAGTCATGGGACTAGCAGGCGTGGACGAGCAGTACTTC. It translates to CASNQEVMGLAGVDEQYF. The V gene is TRBV4-1, the J gene TRBJ2-7; TRBD2 matches at 9 bases. Germline CDR1 reads MGHRA; CDR2 reads YSYEKL. CDR3 size: 18 residues.

The chain has TRBV7-9 and TRBJ2-5, with a tentative D call TRBD2 (5 bases). CDR1 and CDR2 from the germline V gene are SEHNR and FQNEAQ (reference sequence). Deletions cut 4 bases from V and 5 bases from J, with 11 bases between. The CDR3 sequence is 13 residues long. CDR3 sequence reads: CASSYGIVETQYF. CDR3 DNA: TGTGCCAGCAGCTACGGGATTGTTGAGACCCAGTACTTC.

In regard to this clonotype: It may be a read error: a sequence one base away is much more abundant. The chain joins TRBV14 to TRBJ2-5, with D possibly being TRBD2 (5 bases). V was clipped by 1 base and J by 9 bases, with 18 bases between them. The CDR3 totals 15 residues. Germline V gene data show CDR1 as SGHDN and CDR2 as FVKESK. This chain's CDR3 is CASSQAVNPLEAQYF. The CDR3 region has the DNA TGTGCCAGCAGCCAAGCAGTCAACCCCTTGGAGGCCCAGTACTTC.

With regard to this clonotype: As the CDR3 is not closed by the conserved phenylalanine or tryptophan, this likely results from a read error. This chain links TRBV6-1 with TRBJ1-2; D unclear. Per germline, CDR1 MNHNS and CDR2 SASEGT. The CDR3 loop spans 13 amino acids. The germline V and J ends were trimmed by 7 bases and 6 bases, with 15 bases remaining between them. The CDR3 here is CASTSNQKDGYTS. The CDR3 DNA reads TGTGCCAGCACCTCGAATCAAAAGGATGGCTACACCTCC.

This clonotype was seen at least ten times. The chain carries TRBV12-3 or TRBV12-4 and TRBJ2-1, with 7 nucleotides matching TRBD2. The V and J ends lost 6 bases and 6 bases, in that order; junction bases with no gene match: 5. The CDR3 runs 13 residues. The CDR3 loop is CASRGPGGNEQFF. The CDR3 bases are TGTGCCAGCAGGGGGCCGGGGGGCAATGAGCAGTTCTTC.

This clonotype was found a few times. A clone one base away is much larger, so this may be a read error. J is TRBJ2-7 and V is TRBV29-1; the match to TRBD1 covers 7 bases. V lost 5 bases and J lost 2; bases outside the gene matches: 6. Germline-derived CDR1 and CDR2 are SQVTM and ANQGSEA. The CDR3 consists of 13 residues. The CDR3 DNA sequence: TGCAGCGTTCTCAGACAGGGTCCCTACGAGCAGTACTTC. It encodes CSVLRQGPYEQYF.

V usage is TRBV6-5 and J usage is TRBJ1-2; 7 nucleotides match TRBD1. Unmatched junction bases numbered 5, after V lost 7 bases and J lost 3 bases. The CDR3 covers 13 residues. Germline V gene sequence: CDR1 MNHEY, CDR2 SVGAGI. The CDR3 DNA follows: TGTGCCAGCATGGCAGGGGGAGACTATGGCTACACCTTC. This sequence encodes CASMAGGDYGYTF.

Worth noting for this clonotype: This may stem from a read error, because a much larger clone lies one nucleotide away. The V call is TRBV6-5, the J call TRBJ2-7; 7 bases are shared with TRBD1. Germline V lookup: CDR1 MNHEY, CDR2 SVGAGI. J lost 4 bases, V lost 2 bases, and 2 bases had no gene match. The CDR3 loop spans 13 amino acids. CDR3 in DNA: TGTGCCAGCAGTTACCTACAGGGGTACGAGCAGTACTTC. Its protein is CASSYLQGYEQYF.

This clonotype was recorded at least ten times. This sequence joins TRBV4-1 and TRBJ2-6, with TRBD1 identical over 8 bases. This CDR3 contains 19 residues. Trimming at V came to 3 bases and at J to 0 bases, leaving 10 bases not matched to a gene. The germline CDR1 and CDR2 sequences are MGHRA and YSYEKL. CDR3 bases: TGCGCCAGCAGCCAGGTCAGGACAGGGATTTCCTCTGGGGCCAACGTCCTGACTTTC. This encodes CASSQVRTGISSGANVLTF.

Many counts were recorded for this clonotype. This sequence joins TRBV30 and TRBJ2-1; a weak D match, TRBD2 (5 bases). This CDR3 is 14 amino acids long. Germline CDR1 is GTSNPN and CDR2 is SVGIG (reference sequence). Trimming pared 7 bases from V and 0 bases from J, leaving 13 bases between. The chain's CDR3 is CASERPSSYNEQFF. The CDR3 DNA is TGTGCCTCCGAGCGGCCAAGCTCCTACAATGAGCAGTTCTTC.

In the case of this clonotype: The CDR3 does not end in the conserved phenylalanine or tryptophan, so this is likely a read error. The gene calls are TRBV6-5 and TRBJ1-1; D unclear. Germline V lookup: CDR1 MNHEY, CDR2 SVGAGI. The CDR3 runs 14 residues. The CDR3 sequence: CANSYLVRDTEAFL. The CDR3 coding sequence is TGTGCCAACAGTTACCTCGTGAGGGACACTGAAGCTTTCTTA.